The TCR beta chain under discussion was sequenced for a study of shared clonotypes between healthy human individuals. Germline V gene lookup returns CDR1 LGHNA and CDR2 YNFKEQ. CDR3 size: 17 residues. V was pared by 4 bases and J by 2 bases, with 12 bases of the junction left unmatched. The table came from immunoSEQ multiplex PCR; TCRdb's copy has only in-frame clones and leaves some out. There are 1.5 million to 1.9 million clones in the sample; about 98% occur only once, and roughly 0.45% lies in the top ten. V and J are TRBV4-2 and TRBJ2-3; TRBD2 aligns across 7 bases. Sequenced sample: naive CD4+ T cells sorted from blood. This sample's subset: CD45RA+ positively selected. The sequence derives from a man aged 25 to 40 in good health. The CDR3 protein is CASSPLPSGGFTDTQYF. CDR3 coding DNA: TGTGCCAGCAGCCCGCTCCCTAGCGGAGGCTTCACAGATACGCAGTATTTT.